This entry lists 12 T cell receptor beta chains sequenced from one sample in a study of vaccination and CD4 T cells after COVID-19. Sample treatment: roughly 10-day PBMC culture with coronavirus spike peptide pools or control peptides (ViraFEST assay). Sequenced with the Oncomine TCR Beta short-read assay was DNA taken from cultured CD4+ T cells. TCRdb independently ran MiXCR on the PCR reads; one entry per CDR3 protein. The sample contains approximately 10,000 distinct CDR3 sequences, about 64% of which appear only once. Their recognized antigens are unknown. Specimen: CD4+ T cells from blood, cultured in vitro. These receptors all stem from a human donor who had recovered from COVID-19.

A word on this clonotype: A junction boundary mismatches the germline segment, possibly from a read error. Here the CDR3 reads CASSLDRQETQYF. CDR3 DNA: TGCGCCAGCAGCTTGGACAGGCAAGAGACCCAGTACTTC. V usage is TRBV7-9 and J usage is TRBJ2-5; 7 bases are shared with TRBD1. The germline CDR1 and CDR2 sequences are SEHNR and FQNEAQ (reference sequence). This CDR3 spans 13 amino acids.

This clonotype was observed a few times. The rearrangement joins TRBV6-2 or TRBV6-3 to TRBJ2-7; TRBD1 is a possible D gene (6 bases). The germline V gene encodes CDR1 MNHEY and CDR2 SVGEGT. Trimming pared 6 bases from V and 2 bases from J, leaving 14 bases between. The CDR3 is 14 residues long. The CDR3 is CASSRGQSPYEQYF. In DNA, the CDR3 is TGTGCCAGCAGCCGTGGACAGAGCCCCTACGAGCAGTACTTC.

For the CDR3, the DNA is TGTGCCAGCAGCTTTAGCGGGAGTCAGGGAGATACGCAGTATTTT. It translates to CASSFSGSQGDTQYF. This chain links TRBV2 with TRBJ2-3; 9 nucleotides agree with TRBD2. Per the germline V gene, CDR1 is SNHLY and CDR2 is FYNNEI. The CDR3 totals 15 residues. V lost 6 bases to trimming and J lost 5 bases; unmatched junction nucleotides: 9.

The CDR3, as DNA: TGTGCCAGCAGAGCAAAGCGGGGGGGCCTTTTAGATGAGCAGTTCTTC. Its translation is CASRAKRGGLLDEQFF. The genes are TRBV7-8 and TRBJ2-1; 10 nucleotides align to TRBD2. This CDR3 has 16 amino acids. The germline CDR1 and CDR2 sequences are SGHVS and FQNEAQ. The V and J ends lost 6 bases and 8 bases, in that order; junction bases with no gene match: 13.

The rearrangement links TRBV19 to TRBJ1-2, with 7 nucleotides matching TRBD1. Per germline, CDR1 LNHDA and CDR2 SQIVND (reference sequence). This CDR3 region has 15 residues. The V and J ends lost 6 bases and 5 bases, in that order; junction bases with no gene match: 12. Here the CDR3 reads CASRSYREGAYGYTF. CDR3 sequence (DNA): TGTGCCAGTAGATCATACCGTGAGGGGGCGTATGGCTACACCTTC. The full variable domain, completed using reference TRBV19 and TRBJ1-2, is DGGITQSPKYLFRKEGQNVTLSCEQNLNHDAMYWYRQDPGQGLRLIYYSQIVNDFQKGDIAEGYSVSREKKESFPLTVTSAQKNPTAFYLCASRSYREGAYGYTFGSGTRLTVV.

A few counts support this clonotype. The chain links TRBV7-2 to TRBJ1-5; 9 bases fit TRBD1. The CDR3 totals 21 residues. Germline CDR1 is SGHTA and CDR2 is FQGNSA. The trim removed 2 bases at V and 0 bases at J, leaving 17 bases unmatched. The CDR3 nucleotides read TGTGCCAGCAGCTTAACAGGGGGCTCGAGGTGGTTACTTTATAGCAATCAGCCCCAGCATTTT. It encodes CASSLTGGSRWLLYSNQPQHF. The whole variable domain, remainder taken from reference TRBV7-2 and TRBJ1-5, is GAGVSQSPSNKVTEKGKDVELRCDPISGHTALYWYRQSLGQGLEFLIYFQGNSAPDKSGLPSDRFSAERTGGSVSTLTIQRTQQEDSAVYLCASSLTGGSRWLLYSNQPQHFGDGTRLSIL.

V and J are TRBV7-6 and TRBJ2-2; D is uncertain. The CDR3 length is 14 residues. CDR1 is SGHVS, CDR2 FNYEAQ, per germline. V lost 1 base, J lost 2 bases, and 5 bases lay in between. The CDR3 nucleotides read TGTGCCAGCAGCTTAGACGGTAACACCGGGGAGCTGTTTTTT. It yields the protein CASSLDGNTGELFF. The whole variable domain, filled in from reference TRBV7-6 and TRBJ2-2, reads GAGVSQSPRYKVTKRGQDVALRCDPISGHVSLYWYRQALGQGPEFLTYFNYEAQQDKSGLPNDRFSAERPEGSISTLTIQRTEQRDSAMYRCASSLDGNTGELFFGEGSRLTVL.

The genes are TRBV19 and TRBJ1-5; 7 bases align to TRBD1. V dropped 4 bases and J dropped 0; count of bases not matched to a gene: 6. The length of the CDR3 is 16 residues. In germline, CDR1 is LNHDA, CDR2 SQIVND (reference sequence). The CDR3 region is CASSTSQGDSNQPQHF. As DNA, the CDR3 is TGTGCCAGTAGTACGAGTCAGGGGGATAGCAATCAGCCCCAGCATTTT.

The rearrangement links TRBV6-7 to TRBJ2-5, with 7 nucleotides matching TRBD1. TRBV6-7 is an ORF, and what it does is uncertain. This CDR3 contains 18 residues. V shed 0 bases, J shed 1 base, and the junction held 11 bases outside the gene matches. This CDR3 reads CASSYSTGQRDAQETQYF. The CDR3 nucleotides are TGTGCCAGCAGTTACTCGACGGGACAGAGGGACGCCCAAGAGACCCAGTACTTC.

V and J are TRBV20-1 and TRBJ2-3; 9 nucleotides agree with TRBD2. J lost 2 bases, V lost 2 bases, and 5 bases had no gene match. CDR1 DFQATT and CDR2 SNEGSKA come from the germline V gene (reference sequence). This CDR3 is built from 15 residues. CDR3: CSARWREGPTDTQYF. The DNA for the CDR3 is TGCAGTGCTAGATGGCGGGAGGGACCCACAGATACGCAGTATTTT.

This clonotype was picked up a small number of times. The rearrangement uses TRBV20-1 and TRBJ1-5; a weak D match, TRBD1 (5 bases). V gave up 5 bases and J gave up 4 bases, with 12 bases separating them. The CDR3 is made up of 13 amino acids. Germline CDR1 DFQATT, CDR2 SNEGSKA (reference sequence). This chain's CDR3 is CSAGWTKNQPQHF. The CDR3 DNA sequence: TGCAGTGCTGGTTGGACAAAAAATCAGCCCCAGCATTTT.

This chain connects TRBV20-1 to TRBJ2-2; D not certain. This CDR3 has 13 residues. V shed 2 bases and J shed 4 bases, with 8 bases lying between them. The germline CDR1 and CDR2 sequences are DFQATT and SNEGSKA (reference sequence). This CDR3 reads CSARTGATGELFF. The CDR3 bases are TGCAGTGCTAGAACCGGAGCCACCGGGGAGCTGTTTTTT.